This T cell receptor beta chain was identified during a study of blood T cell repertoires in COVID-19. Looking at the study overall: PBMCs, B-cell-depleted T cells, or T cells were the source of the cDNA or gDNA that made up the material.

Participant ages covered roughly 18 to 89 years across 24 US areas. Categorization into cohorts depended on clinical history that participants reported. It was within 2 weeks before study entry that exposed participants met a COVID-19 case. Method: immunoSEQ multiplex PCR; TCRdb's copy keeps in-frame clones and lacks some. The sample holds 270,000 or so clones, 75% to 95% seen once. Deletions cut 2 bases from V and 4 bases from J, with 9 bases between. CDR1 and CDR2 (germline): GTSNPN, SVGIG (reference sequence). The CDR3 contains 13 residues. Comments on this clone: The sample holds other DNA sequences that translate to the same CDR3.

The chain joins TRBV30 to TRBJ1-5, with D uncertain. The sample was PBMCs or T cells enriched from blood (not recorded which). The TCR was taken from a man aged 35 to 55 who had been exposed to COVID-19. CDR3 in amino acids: CAWSRERNQPQHF. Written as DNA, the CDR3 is TGTGCCTGGAGTCGAGAGAGGAATCAGCCCCAGCATTTT.